The 31 T cell receptor beta chains below all came from one sample that was sequenced in a study of TIL therapy for anti-PD-1-resistant metastatic lung cancer (dated by TCRdb to the early 2020s). The sample's time point label, decoded: pre-treatment sample, taken before nivolumab and TIL therapy. Using bias-controlled multiplex PCR with the immunoSEQ v3 hsTCRB kit, the TCR beta CDR3 regions were amplified from genomic DNA. In TCRdb, the immuneACCESS table is reduced to in-frame sequences with V and J assigned. These tables do not hold every clone; where another copy was compared, an unresolved V gene accounts for under half, and the others remain unexplained. Within this sample are about 59,000 clones, with roughly four fifths of them counted one time only. The ten biggest clones cover less than 3.5% of the sample. The source was blood, collected at baseline. The receptors derive from a person aged 25 to 85 with non-small cell lung cancer.

V usage is TRBV28 and J usage is TRBJ1-2; no reliable D call. CDR3 size: 13 residues. V was clipped by 5 bases and J by 1 base, with 8 bases between them. CDR1 and CDR2 from the germline V gene are MDHEN and SYDVKM. CDR3 sequence (DNA): TGTGCCAGCAGTGAACCTAATAACTATGGCTACACCTTC. The encoded protein is CASSEPNNYGYTF.

The chain joins TRBV11-3 to TRBJ2-1; D possibly uses TRBD1 or TRBD2 (5 bases each). The germline CDR1 and CDR2 sequences are SGHNT and YENEEA. The CDR3 has 15 residues. V gave up 2 bases and J gave up 8 bases, with 16 bases separating them. CDR3 sequence: CASSLFAGPRDEQFF. The CDR3 region has the DNA TGTGCCAGCAGCTTATTCGCGGGTCCCAGGGATGAGCAGTTCTTC.

V usage is TRBV12-3 or TRBV12-4 and J usage is TRBJ2-7, with 7 bases that match TRBD2. V lost 5 bases and J lost 7; bases outside the gene matches: 8. The length of the CDR3 is 13 residues. The CDR3 spells CASSNTPGGEQYF. CDR3 DNA: TGTGCCAGCAGTAATACCCCCGGGGGGGAGCAGTACTTC.

The rearrangement joins TRBV10-3 to TRBJ1-5, with 11 nucleotides matching TRBD1. Germline assignment: CDR1 ENHRY and CDR2 SYGVKD. The trim removed 9 bases at V and 4 bases at J, leaving 2 bases unmatched. This CDR3 contains 13 residues. CDR3 bases: TGTGCCATGGGACAGGGGGGTAATCAGCCCCAGCATTTT. Protein: CAMGQGGNQPQHF.

This chain connects TRBV24-1 to TRBJ2-7; TRBD2 agrees at 8 bases. The germline V gene encodes CDR1 KGHDR and CDR2 SFDVKD. The V segment lost 4 bases and the J segment 8 bases; nucleotides outside the gene matches: 12. CDR3 length: 15 residues. In nucleotides, the CDR3 is TGTGCCACCAGTGACCCAAATGCCGGGACTAGGAAGCAGTACTTC. This translates into CATSDPNAGTRKQYF.

This chain links TRBV4-1 with TRBJ2-5; D call uncertain. The CDR3 loop spans 13 amino acids. Trimming removed 1 base at V and 4 bases at J, with 7 bases between. Germline lookup yields CDR1 MGHRA and CDR2 YSYEKL. CDR3: CASSQVVGETQYF. The CDR3 DNA sequence: TGCGCCAGCAGCCAAGTAGTTGGAGAGACCCAGTACTTC.

The chain joins TRBV6-2 or TRBV6-3 to TRBJ1-2, with TRBD1 identical over 8 bases. Germline V gives CDR1 MNHEY, CDR2 SVGEGT. V lost 1 base to trimming and J lost 7 bases; unmatched junction nucleotides: 5. The CDR3 length is 14 residues. DNA for the CDR3: TGTGCCAGCAGTTACTGGACAGGGCTCTTTGGCTACACCTTC. Residues: CASSYWTGLFGYTF.

The chain joins TRBV6-2 or TRBV6-3 to TRBJ2-7; D is unresolved. Germline loops: CDR1 MNHEY, CDR2 SVGEGT. The V end lost 5 bases, the J end lost 3 bases, and 5 bases lay between the germline ends. This CDR3 is 11 amino acids long. This CDR3 reads CASSQSYEQYF. The CDR3 coding sequence is TGTGCCAGCAGTCAGAGCTACGAGCAGTACTTC.

The chain has TRBV7-2 and TRBJ1-2; D gene unclear. The germline gives CDR1 SGHTA, CDR2 FQGNSA. V was shortened by 1 base and J by 5 bases, with 5 bases between the two germline ends. CDR3 length equals 12 residues. The chain's CDR3 is CASSLDYYGYTF. Written as DNA, the CDR3 is TGTGCCAGCAGCTTAGATTATTATGGCTACACCTTC.

The genes are TRBV4-1 and TRBJ2-1, with a weak D call TRBD2 (6 bases). The CDR3 contains 17 residues. Germline loops: CDR1 MGHRA, CDR2 YSYEKL. V lost 7 bases and J 0 bases, leaving 19 bases between the germline ends. The CDR3 here is CASTNPLAESSYNEQFF. CDR3 DNA sequence: TGCGCCAGCACCAACCCCTTAGCGGAGAGCTCCTACAATGAGCAGTTCTTC.

The chain recombines TRBV10-1 with TRBJ1-2, with D unclear. The CDR3 covers 11 residues. V lost 3 bases, J lost 5 bases, and 4 bases lay in between. The V gene's germline CDR1 is WNHNN and CDR2 SYGVQD (reference sequence). The CDR3 is CASSDGYGYTF. DNA of the CDR3: TGCGCCAGCAGTGACGGTTATGGCTACACCTTC.

A single count supports this clone. J is TRBJ2-2 and V is TRBV7-9; tentatively, D is TRBD2 (5 bases). This CDR3 has 14 amino acids. Trimming left V 2 bases short and J 6 bases short, with 10 bases between. CDR1 is SEHNR, CDR2 FQNEAQ, per germline (reference sequence). The CDR3 nucleotides are TGTGCCAGCAGCTTATCCGGAGGTTCCGGGGAGCTGTTTTTT. It is translated as CASSLSGGSGELFF. Full variable domain (missing parts from reference TRBV7-9 and TRBJ2-2): DTGVSQNPRHKITKRGQNVTFRCDPISEHNRLYWYRQTLGQGPEFLTYFQNEAQLEKSRLLSDRFSAERPKGSFSTLEIQRTEQGDSAMYLCASSLSGGSGELFFGEGSRLTVL.

CDR3 nucleotide sequence: TGTGCCAGTAGTATAGATAGAGCTAGGACAGATACGCAGTATTTT. It is translated as CASSIDRARTDTQYF. The chain uses TRBV19 and TRBJ2-3, with D uncertain. V was trimmed by 0 bases and J by 3 bases, leaving 10 bases between them. Germline V gene sequence: CDR1 LNHDA, CDR2 SQIVND (reference sequence). CDR3 size: 15 residues.

The rearrangement links TRBV28 to TRBJ1-1, with 9 bases lining up with TRBD1. Germline trimming cut 7 bases from V and 1 base from J; bases unmatched to any gene: 10. Germline loops: CDR1 MDHEN, CDR2 SYDVKM. This CDR3 comprises 16 residues. CDR3 bases: TGTGCCAGCATTAGCTCCGAGGGACAGGGGAACACTGAAGCTTTCTTT. Translated, it gives CASISSEGQGNTEAFF.

The genes are TRBV19 and TRBJ2-5, with TRBD2 identical over 7 bases. The CDR3 is 16 amino acids. Germline trimming cut 4 bases from V and 5 bases from J; bases unmatched to any gene: 13. CDR1 and CDR2 from the germline V gene are LNHDA and SQIVND (reference sequence). CDR3: CASSTLGGSQGETQYF. CDR3 bases: TGTGCCAGTAGTACCCTGGGGGGGTCCCAAGGGGAGACCCAGTACTTC.

This clone turned up a few times. CDR3 residues: CASSGPDRGELFF. CDR3 nucleotide sequence: TGTGCCAGCAGCGGCCCGGACCGCGGGGAGCTGTTTTTT. The chain links TRBV7-9 to TRBJ2-2; D is unresolved. The CDR3 consists of 13 residues. Germline V CDR1 and CDR2: SEHNR, FQNEAQ (reference sequence). The germline V and J ends were trimmed by 5 bases and 7 bases, with 11 bases remaining between them.

The CDR3 loop is CASSPSGWGTEAFF. DNA of the CDR3: TGTGCCAGCTCACCATCAGGGTGGGGCACTGAAGCTTTCTTT. V and J are TRBV18 and TRBJ1-1; possibly TRBD1 for D (5 bases). CDR1 is KGHSH, CDR2 LQKENI, per germline. The CDR3 is 14 residues long. The germline V and J ends were trimmed by 2 bases and 4 bases, with 11 bases remaining between them. The entire variable domain, with the rest obtained from reference TRBV18 and TRBJ1-1, is as follows: NAGVMQNPRHLVRRRGQEARLRCSPMKGHSHVYWYRQLPEEGLKFMVYLQKENIIDESGMPKERFSAEFPKEGPSILRIQQVVRGDSAAYFCASSPSGWGTEAFFGQGTRLTVV.

The rearrangement joins TRBV28 to TRBJ2-7, with 7 bases that match TRBD2. Germline lookup yields CDR1 MDHEN and CDR2 SYDVKM. J was trimmed by 4 bases and V by 5 bases; bases with no gene match: 11. The CDR3 has 15 residues. CDR3 residues: CASSPSVAGVYEQYF. CDR3 coding DNA: TGTGCCAGCAGTCCAAGCGTTGCGGGAGTTTACGAGCAGTACTTC.

The J gene is TRBJ2-7, the V gene TRBV18, with 9 nucleotides matching TRBD2. CDR3 length equals 14 residues. Germline CDR1 reads KGHSH; CDR2 reads LQKENI. With 1 base clipped from V and 7 bases from J, the junction kept 5 bases outside the gene matches. For the CDR3, the DNA is TGTGCCAGCTCACCACTAGCGGGAGAATGGGAGCAGTACTTC. It encodes CASSPLAGEWEQYF.

The J gene is TRBJ2-5, the V gene TRBV21-1; the table's D call, TRBD2, was not checked against the DNA. TRBV21-1 corresponds to a pseudogene. The CDR3 totals 16 residues. The CDR3: CASSNHGLALGETQYF. CDR3 coding DNA: TGTGCCAGCAGCAACCATGGACTAGCGCTGGGAGAGACCCAGTACTTC.

This chain uses TRBV5-1 with TRBJ2-2; no clear D. Germline CDR1 reads SGHRS; CDR2 reads YFSETQ. V lost 1 base and J lost 6, with 13 bases in between. This CDR3 spans 15 amino acids. CDR3 in amino acids: CASSLSVSRAGELFF. The DNA for the CDR3 is TGCGCCAGCAGCTTGTCGGTTTCCCGCGCCGGGGAGCTGTTTTTT.

The chain is built from TRBV3-1 (or the pseudogene TRBV3-2) and TRBJ2-7, with TRBD1 identical over 11 bases. J lost 6 bases, V lost 6 bases, and 10 bases had no gene match. The CDR3 has 15 residues. Germline values: CDR1 LGHDT, CDR2 YNNKEL (reference sequence). The CDR3 sequence: CASRAKGTGGSEQYF. DNA for the CDR3: TGTGCCAGCAGGGCAAAGGGGACAGGGGGATCCGAGCAGTACTTC.

This sequence joins TRBV4-2 and TRBJ2-5, with TRBD1 as a possible D gene (6 bases). The V and J ends lost 0 bases and 4 bases respectively, with 21 bases between them. The CDR3 is 18 residues long. Germline V lookup: CDR1 LGHNA, CDR2 YNFKEQ. The CDR3 reads CASSQDSAGQPPLETQYF. The CDR3 DNA reads as TGTGCCAGCAGCCAAGATTCGGCCGGACAGCCTCCGCTAGAGACCCAGTACTTC.

The chain employs TRBV10-2 and TRBJ2-7; possible D gene TRBD2, 6 bases. The CDR3 extends over 17 amino acids. Germline CDR1 is WSHSY and CDR2 is SAAADI. Between the trimmed V and J ends, which lost 4 bases and 2 bases, there was a span of 21 bases. Written as DNA, the CDR3 is TGCGCCAGCAGTGGCCTAGGGGCCCGGGGAGGTACCTACGAGCAGTACTTC. Translating gives CASSGLGARGGTYEQYF.

This sequence joins TRBV13 and TRBJ2-5; TRBD1 agrees at 10 bases. The CDR3 extends over 16 amino acids. CDR1 and CDR2 (germline): PRHDT, FYEKMQ (reference sequence). The trim removed 5 bases at V and 5 bases at J, leaving 11 bases unmatched. CDR3 protein: CASSPGGQGVWETQYF. CDR3 in DNA: TGTGCCAGCAGCCCCGGAGGACAGGGGGTGTGGGAGACCCAGTACTTC.

The rearrangement links TRBV6-5 to TRBJ2-7, with D perhaps TRBD1 (5 bases). Trimming shortened V by 0 bases and J by 3 bases, and 9 bases separated the two germline ends. The germline gives CDR1 MNHEY, CDR2 SVGAGI. The CDR3 is 14 amino acids. CDR3 nucleotides: TGTGCCAGCAGTTACTCGACAGTGAACTACGAGCAGTACTTC. This gives the protein CASSYSTVNYEQYF.

The rearrangement joins TRBV10-1 to TRBJ2-3, with TRBD2 matching over 7 bases. This CDR3 spans 13 amino acids. In germline, CDR1 is WNHNN, CDR2 SYGVQD (reference sequence). With 7 bases clipped from V and 5 bases from J, the junction kept 6 bases outside the gene matches. DNA for the CDR3: TGCGCCAGCATGAGCGGGGTGGGAGATACGCAGTATTTT. Translated: CASMSGVGDTQYF.

V is TRBV3-1 (or the pseudogene TRBV3-2) and J is TRBJ1-4; D call uncertain. This CDR3 spans 13 amino acids. Germline V gene lookup returns CDR1 LGHDT and CDR2 YNNKEL (reference sequence). The V and J ends lost 2 bases and 15 bases respectively, with 16 bases between them. CDR3 region: CASSQKIEGLMFF. CDR3 DNA: TGTGCCAGCAGCCAAAAAATCGAGGGCTTAATGTTTTTT.

This clone has a single count. The J gene is TRBJ1-4, the V gene TRBV5-5; D remains unclear. This CDR3 has 13 residues. The germline V gene has CDR1 SGHKS and CDR2 YYEKEE (reference sequence). The V gene lost 0 bases and the J gene lost 4 bases, with 4 bases spanning the gap. The CDR3 coding sequence is TGTGCCAGCAGCTTGGGCCTTAATGAAAAACTGTTTTTT. Translating gives CASSLGLNEKLFF.

The rearrangement links TRBV11-1 to TRBJ1-6; a possible D gene is TRBD1 (6 bases). The CDR3 totals 15 residues. Trimming removed 5 bases at V and 8 bases at J, with 16 bases between. The germline V gene encodes CDR1 SGHAT and CDR2 FQDESV (reference sequence). The chain's CDR3 is CASSPNRGGDSPLHF. The CDR3 nucleotides read TGTGCCAGCAGCCCGAATCGAGGGGGGGATTCACCCCTCCACTTT.

On this clone itself: Other nucleotide sequences from this sample produce the same CDR3. The rearrangement joins TRBV7-9 to TRBJ2-2, with D possibly TRBD2 on 7 matching bases. This CDR3 comprises 14 residues. Germline V gene lookup returns CDR1 SEHNR and CDR2 FQNEAQ (reference sequence). V was clipped by 3 bases and J by 6 bases, with 11 bases between them. The CDR3 region has the DNA TGTGCCAGCAGCTTGACCGGGGGGCCCGGGGAGCTGTTTTTT. Its translation: CASSLTGGPGELFF.